The 16 T cell receptor beta chains in this list originate from one sample, sequenced in a study of shared clonotypes between healthy human individuals. TCRdb's table, derived via immunoSEQ multiplex PCR, lists solely in-frame clones and lacks some. The sample shows under 2.5 million clones, about 90% of them seen only once. The material sequenced was naive CD4+ T cells from PBMCs. Specified subset: CD45RA+ positively selected. These receptors were collected from a man younger than 35 in good health. Some clones in this sample may be carry-over from other donors' samples.

The chain is built from TRBV7-9 and TRBJ2-1, with a weak D call TRBD2 (6 bases). This CDR3 contains 17 residues. Germline CDR1 reads SEHNR; CDR2 reads FQNEAQ (reference sequence). Trimming stripped 1 base from V and 3 bases from J, with 16 bases between. The CDR3 nucleotides are TGTGCCAGCAGCTTAGTCGGGAGTCGCAGGGACTACAATGAGCAGTTCTTC. It translates to CASSLVGSRRDYNEQFF.

The chain links TRBV7-9 to TRBJ1-1; D may be TRBD1 (5 bases). V gave up 3 bases and J gave up 3 bases, with 11 bases separating them. CDR3 size: 14 residues. Per the germline V gene, CDR1 is SEHNR and CDR2 is FQNEAQ (reference sequence). CDR3 region: CASSFGGVDTEAFF. The CDR3 DNA reads TGTGCCAGCAGCTTCGGGGGAGTCGACACTGAAGCTTTCTTT.

The rearrangement joins TRBV5-4 to TRBJ1-1, with D possibly being TRBD1 (5 bases). Germline CDR1 SGHNT, CDR2 YYREEE (reference sequence). The CDR3 has 14 amino acids. The germline V and J ends were trimmed by 4 bases and 8 bases, with 18 bases remaining between them. CDR3 DNA: TGTGCCAGCAGCCGCGAAAATTTACAGGTGGAAGCTTTCTTT. Translated: CASSRENLQVEAFF.

The CDR3 bases are TGTGCCAGCAGCCCGGGGGGCCCCCCAGGGTACGATCAGCCCCAGCATTTT. It yields the protein CASSPGGPPGYDQPQHF. The rearrangement uses TRBV7-9 and TRBJ1-5, with D maybe TRBD1 (6 bases). The CDR3 runs to 17 residues. V was trimmed by 5 bases and J by 5 bases, leaving 22 bases between them. CDR1 is SEHNR, CDR2 FQNEAQ, per germline (reference sequence).

The chain joins TRBV5-1 to TRBJ1-2; D perhaps matches TRBD1 (6 bases). CDR3 length equals 14 residues. From germline, CDR1 is SGHRS and CDR2 YFSETQ. Trimming removed 4 bases at V and 3 bases at J, with 13 bases between. CDR3 nucleotides: TGCGCCAGCAGCGCCCGGACAGAAGACTATGGCTACACCTTC. Its translation is CASSARTEDYGYTF.

The chain joins TRBV5-1 to TRBJ2-5, with D maybe TRBD2 (6 bases). The better agreement between TRBJ2-7 and the DNA end casts doubt on the J call. Germline values: CDR1 SGHRS, CDR2 YFSETQ. The CDR3 has 15 residues. Written as DNA, the CDR3 is TGCGCCAGCAGCTCAGAGCCCCGACGGGGGTCCGAGCAGTACTTC. This translates into CASSSEPRRGSEQYF.

The chain is built from TRBV29-1 and TRBJ1-2; 11 bases agree with TRBD1. Per germline, CDR1 SQVTM and CDR2 ANQGSEA. This CDR3 is built from 14 residues. The V gene end was trimmed by 6 bases and the J gene end by 8 bases; junction bases not matched to a gene: 11. Here the CDR3 reads CSVDRDRGFGGYTF. The CDR3 DNA is TGCAGCGTCGACCGGGACAGGGGGTTTGGAGGCTACACCTTC.

The rearrangement joins TRBV4-2 to TRBJ1-4; D not resolved. In germline, CDR1 is LGHNA, CDR2 YNFKEQ. V was cut by 0 bases and J by 4 bases, with 12 bases left in between. CDR3 length: 16 amino acids. The CDR3 region is CASSQDVGRSNEKLFF. The CDR3 DNA reads as TGTGCCAGCAGCCAAGATGTTGGGCGGAGTAATGAAAAACTGTTTTTT.

The chain links TRBV29-1 to TRBJ1-1, with D tentatively TRBD1 (6 bases). The CDR3 contains 14 residues. Germline V gives CDR1 SQVTM, CDR2 ANQGSEA. Trimming removed 2 bases at V and 0 bases at J, with 10 bases between. The CDR3: CSVETQGLNTEAFF. The CDR3, as DNA: TGCAGCGTTGAAACCCAGGGGCTGAACACTGAAGCTTTCTTT.

The chain recombines TRBV5-1 with TRBJ2-3; maybe TRBD2 (6 bases). The germline V gene has CDR1 SGHRS and CDR2 YFSETQ. The CDR3 has 19 residues. Trimming stripped 1 base from V and 3 bases from J, with 24 bases between. In DNA, the CDR3 is TGCGCCAGCAGCTTGAGGGACTTTCAAATCACAAAGATTACAGATACGCAGTATTTT. It is translated as CASSLRDFQITKITDTQYF. The entire variable domain, with the rest obtained from reference TRBV5-1 and TRBJ2-3, is as follows: KAGVTQTPRYLIKTRGQQVTLSCSPISGHRSVSWYQQTPGQGLQFLFEYFSETQRNKGNFPGRFSGRQFSNSRSEMNVSTLELGDSALYLCASSLRDFQITKITDTQYFGPGTRLTVL.

The chain uses TRBV6-6 and TRBJ2-5; 8 nucleotides line up with TRBD2. This CDR3 contains 13 residues. After removal of 6 bases from V and 7 bases from J, the junction contained 7 bases not matched to a gene. Looked up from germline, CDR1 is MNHNY and CDR2 is SVGAGI (reference sequence). The CDR3 is CASSPRREGTQYF. In nucleotides, the CDR3 is TGTGCCAGCAGCCCTCGACGGGAGGGGACCCAGTACTTC.

This sequence joins TRBV28 and TRBJ2-1; 8 bases are shared with TRBD2. The CDR3 consists of 14 residues. Trimming removed 7 bases from V and 9 bases from J; junction bases left unmatched: 11. CDR1 is MDHEN and CDR2 is SYDVKM in the germline V gene. CDR3 in amino acids: CASTLSGIMGEQFF. The DNA for the CDR3 is TGTGCCAGCACCCTTAGCGGGATCATGGGTGAGCAGTTCTTC.

The chain joins TRBV30 to TRBJ1-4; 9 positions match TRBD1. The CDR3 runs 16 residues. Germline assignment: CDR1 GTSNPN and CDR2 SVGIG (reference sequence). Trimming cost V 1 base and J 8 bases; bases outside gene matches: 11. For the CDR3, the DNA is TGTGCCTGGAGTGGCTACGGACAGGGGAATATGGAAAAACTGTTTTTT. This sequence encodes CAWSGYGQGNMEKLFF.

The chain has TRBV4-3 and TRBJ1-2, with a tentative D call TRBD1 (6 bases). Looked up from germline, CDR1 is LGHNA and CDR2 is YSLEER. Trimming shortened V by 1 base and J by 5 bases, and 8 bases separated the two germline ends. This CDR3 has 13 amino acids. CDR3 bases: TGCGCCAGCAGCCAAGTCGGACAGTATGGCTACACCTTC. The encoded protein is CASSQVGQYGYTF.

V gene TRBV5-4 combines with J gene TRBJ2-3, with TRBD1 matching 9 bases. The trim removed 2 bases at V and 0 bases at J, leaving 4 bases unmatched. Germline lookup yields CDR1 SGHNT and CDR2 YYREEE (reference sequence). The CDR3 is made up of 16 amino acids. CDR3 sequence: CASSFSQGASTDTQYF. The CDR3 coding sequence is TGTGCCAGCAGCTTTTCACAGGGGGCTAGCACAGATACGCAGTATTTT.

The gene calls are TRBV6-4 and TRBJ2-3; 7 bases match TRBD1. CDR3 length: 16 amino acids. Germline assignment: CDR1 MRHNA and CDR2 SNTAGT. V was clipped by 6 bases and J by 1 base; unmatched bases: 10. CDR3 sequence: CASRDRAGGGTDTQYF. The DNA of the CDR3 is TGTGCCAGCAGAGACAGGGCTGGGGGAGGCACAGATACGCAGTATTTT.